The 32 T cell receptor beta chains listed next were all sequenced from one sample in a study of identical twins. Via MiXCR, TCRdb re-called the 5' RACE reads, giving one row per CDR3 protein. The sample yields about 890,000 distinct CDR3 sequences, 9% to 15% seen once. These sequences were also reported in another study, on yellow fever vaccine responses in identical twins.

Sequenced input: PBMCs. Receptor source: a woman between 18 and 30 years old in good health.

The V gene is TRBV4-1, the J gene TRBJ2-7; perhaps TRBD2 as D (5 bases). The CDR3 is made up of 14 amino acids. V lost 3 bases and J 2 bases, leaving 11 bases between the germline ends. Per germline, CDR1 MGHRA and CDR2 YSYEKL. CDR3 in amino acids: CASSQTGVAYEQYF. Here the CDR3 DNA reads TGCGCCAGCAGCCAGACCGGGGTAGCCTACGAGCAGTACTTC.

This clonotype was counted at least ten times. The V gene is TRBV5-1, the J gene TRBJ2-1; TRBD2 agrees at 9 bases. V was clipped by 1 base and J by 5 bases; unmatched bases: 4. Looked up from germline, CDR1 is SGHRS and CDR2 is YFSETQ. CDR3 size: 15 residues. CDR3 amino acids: CASSLSLAGNNEQFF. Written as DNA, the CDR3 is TGCGCCAGCAGCTTGAGTCTAGCGGGAAACAATGAGCAGTTCTTC.

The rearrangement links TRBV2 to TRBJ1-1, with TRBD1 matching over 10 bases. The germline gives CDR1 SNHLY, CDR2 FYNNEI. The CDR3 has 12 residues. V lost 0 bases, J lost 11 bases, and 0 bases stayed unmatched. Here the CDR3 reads CASSEADRGAFF. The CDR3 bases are TGTGCCAGCAGTGAAGCGGACAGGGGGGCTTTCTTT.

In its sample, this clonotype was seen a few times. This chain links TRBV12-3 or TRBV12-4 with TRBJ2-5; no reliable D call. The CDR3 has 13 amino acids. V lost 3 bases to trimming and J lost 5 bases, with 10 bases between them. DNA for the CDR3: TGTGCCAGCAGTTTGCTGAGTTTTGAGACCCAGTACTTC. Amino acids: CASSLLSFETQYF.

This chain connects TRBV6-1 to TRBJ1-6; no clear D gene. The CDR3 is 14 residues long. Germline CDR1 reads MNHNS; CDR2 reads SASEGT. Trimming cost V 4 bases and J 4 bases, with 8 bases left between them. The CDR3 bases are TGTGCCAGCAGTGGACATTCGTATAATTCACCCCTCCACTTT. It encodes CASSGHSYNSPLHF.

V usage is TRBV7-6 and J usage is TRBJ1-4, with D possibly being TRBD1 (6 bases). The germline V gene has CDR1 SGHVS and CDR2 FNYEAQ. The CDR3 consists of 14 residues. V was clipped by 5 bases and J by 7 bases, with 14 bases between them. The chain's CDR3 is CASSIQGSGEKLFF. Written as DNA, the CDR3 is TGTGCCAGCAGCATCCAGGGGTCGGGTGAAAAACTGTTTTTT.

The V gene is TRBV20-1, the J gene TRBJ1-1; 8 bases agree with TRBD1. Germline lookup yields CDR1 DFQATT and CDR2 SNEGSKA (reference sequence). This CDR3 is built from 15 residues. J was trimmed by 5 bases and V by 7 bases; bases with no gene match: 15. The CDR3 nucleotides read TGCAGTGGCAAGACGGTAACCAGGGGGCGAACTGAAGCTTTCTTT. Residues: CSGKTVTRGRTEAFF.

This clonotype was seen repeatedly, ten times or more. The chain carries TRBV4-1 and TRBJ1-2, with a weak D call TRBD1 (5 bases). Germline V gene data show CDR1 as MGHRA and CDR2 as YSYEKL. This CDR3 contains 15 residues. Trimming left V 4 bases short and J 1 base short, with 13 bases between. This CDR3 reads CASSPKGQDNYGYTF. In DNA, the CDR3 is TGCGCCAGCAGCCCAAAGGGGCAGGATAACTATGGCTACACCTTC.

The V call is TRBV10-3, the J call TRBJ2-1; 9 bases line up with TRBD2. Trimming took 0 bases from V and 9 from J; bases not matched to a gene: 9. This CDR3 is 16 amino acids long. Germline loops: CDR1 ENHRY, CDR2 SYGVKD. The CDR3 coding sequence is TGTGCCATCAGTGAGTCATCGGTAGCGGGAGAATGTGAGCAGTTCTTC. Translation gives CAISESSVAGECEQFF.

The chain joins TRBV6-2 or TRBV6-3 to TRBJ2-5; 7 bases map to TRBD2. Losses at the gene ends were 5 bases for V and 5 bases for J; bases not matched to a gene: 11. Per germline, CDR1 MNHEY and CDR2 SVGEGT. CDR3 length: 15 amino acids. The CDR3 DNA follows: TGTGCCAGCAGTACTGTATCCGCGGGAGTGGAGACCCAGTACTTC. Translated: CASSTVSAGVETQYF.

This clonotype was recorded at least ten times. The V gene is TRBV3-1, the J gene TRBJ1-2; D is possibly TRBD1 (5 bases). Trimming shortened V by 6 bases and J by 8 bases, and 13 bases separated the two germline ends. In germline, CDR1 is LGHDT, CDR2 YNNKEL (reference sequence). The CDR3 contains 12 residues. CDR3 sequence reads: CASSYDSGGYTF. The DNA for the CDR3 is TGTGCCAGCAGTTATGACAGTGGCGGCTACACCTTC.

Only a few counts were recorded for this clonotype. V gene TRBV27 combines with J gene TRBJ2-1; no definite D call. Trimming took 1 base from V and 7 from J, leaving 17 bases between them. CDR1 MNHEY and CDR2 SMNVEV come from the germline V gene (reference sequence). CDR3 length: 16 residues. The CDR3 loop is CASSLFAAQLRNEQFF. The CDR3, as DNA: TGTGCCAGCAGTTTATTTGCTGCTCAACTAAGGAATGAGCAGTTCTTC.

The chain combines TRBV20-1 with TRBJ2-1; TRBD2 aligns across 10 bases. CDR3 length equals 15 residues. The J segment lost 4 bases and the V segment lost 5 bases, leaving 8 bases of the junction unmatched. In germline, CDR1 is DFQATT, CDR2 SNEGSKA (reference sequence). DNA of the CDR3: TGCAGTGCTCGAAAGAGCGGGGGGGTGTACAATGAGCAGTTCTTC. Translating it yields CSARKSGGVYNEQFF.

CDR3 sequence reads: CSARVPSRRQETQYF. The CDR3 DNA sequence: TGCAGTGCTAGAGTTCCTAGCCGTCGCCAAGAGACCCAGTACTTC. V is TRBV20-1 and J is TRBJ2-5, with TRBD2 as a possible D gene (5 bases). The V end lost 1 base, the J end lost 1 base, and 13 bases lay between the germline ends. CDR3 length equals 15 residues. Germline values: CDR1 DFQATT, CDR2 SNEGSKA (reference sequence).

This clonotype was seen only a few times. The CDR3 loop is CASSSEGLAAQETQYF. CDR3 sequence (DNA): TGTGCCAGCAGTTCTGAGGGACTAGCGGCCCAAGAGACCCAGTACTTC. This rearrangement joins TRBV12-3 or TRBV12-4 to TRBJ2-5, with 11 bases lining up with TRBD2. The CDR3 sequence is 16 residues long. Trimming removed 4 bases from V and 1 base from J; junction bases left unmatched: 5.

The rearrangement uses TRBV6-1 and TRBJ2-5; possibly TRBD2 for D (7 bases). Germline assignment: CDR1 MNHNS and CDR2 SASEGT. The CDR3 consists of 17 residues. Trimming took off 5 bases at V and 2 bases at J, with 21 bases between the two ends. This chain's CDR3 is CASSRLGAGAVQETQYF. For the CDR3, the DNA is TGTGCCAGCAGTCGCCTCGGGGCGGGGGCCGTTCAAGAGACCCAGTACTTC.

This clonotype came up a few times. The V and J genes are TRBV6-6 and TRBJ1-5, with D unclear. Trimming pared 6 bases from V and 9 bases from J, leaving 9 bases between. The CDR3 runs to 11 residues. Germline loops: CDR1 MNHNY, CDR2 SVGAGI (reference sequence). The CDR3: CASSHPGPQHF. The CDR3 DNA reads TGTGCCAGCAGCCACCCCGGGCCCCAGCATTTT.

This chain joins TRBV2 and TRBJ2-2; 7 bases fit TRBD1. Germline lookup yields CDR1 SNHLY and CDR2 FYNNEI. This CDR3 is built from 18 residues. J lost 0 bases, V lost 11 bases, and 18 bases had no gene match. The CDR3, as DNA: TGTGCCCTCTGTTTACCGGGACAGCTAACCTCGAACACCGGGGAGCTGTTTTTT. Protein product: CALCLPGQLTSNTGELFF.

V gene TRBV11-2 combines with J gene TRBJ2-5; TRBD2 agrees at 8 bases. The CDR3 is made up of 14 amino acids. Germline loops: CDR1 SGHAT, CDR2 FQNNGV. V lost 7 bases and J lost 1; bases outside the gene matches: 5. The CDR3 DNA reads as TGTGCCAGCACCTCGGGACTAGTCCAAGAGACCCAGTACTTC. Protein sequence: CASTSGLVQETQYF.

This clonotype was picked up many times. The CDR3 DNA sequence: TGTGCCAGCACTCGAGGAAACACTGAAGCTTTCTTT. Its translation: CASTRGNTEAFF. V is TRBV12-3 or TRBV12-4 and J is TRBJ1-1; no reliable D call. V lost 7 bases and J 2 bases, leaving 8 bases between the germline ends. The CDR3 spans 12 residues.

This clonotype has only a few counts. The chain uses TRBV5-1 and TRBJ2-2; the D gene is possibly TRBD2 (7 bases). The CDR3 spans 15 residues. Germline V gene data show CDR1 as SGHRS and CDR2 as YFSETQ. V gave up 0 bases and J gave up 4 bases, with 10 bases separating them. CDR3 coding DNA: TGCGCCAGCAGCTTGGCCCGGGGGGCCACCGGGGAGCTGTTTTTT. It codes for CASSLARGATGELFF.

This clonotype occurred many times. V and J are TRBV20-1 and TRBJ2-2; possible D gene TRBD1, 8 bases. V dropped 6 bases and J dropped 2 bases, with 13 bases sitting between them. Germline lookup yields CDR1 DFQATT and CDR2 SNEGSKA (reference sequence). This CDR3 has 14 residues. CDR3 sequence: CSAAGQVNTGELFF. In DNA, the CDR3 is TGCAGTGCAGCGGGACAGGTTAACACCGGGGAGCTGTTTTTT.

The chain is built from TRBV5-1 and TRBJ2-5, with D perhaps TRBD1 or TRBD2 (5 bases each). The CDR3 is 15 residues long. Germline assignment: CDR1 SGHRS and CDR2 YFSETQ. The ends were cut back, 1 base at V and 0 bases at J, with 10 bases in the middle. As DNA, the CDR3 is TGCGCCAGCAGCTTGCGGGGACGGGACCAAGAGACCCAGTACTTC. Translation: CASSLRGRDQETQYF. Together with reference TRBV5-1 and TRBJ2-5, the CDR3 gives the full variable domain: KAGVTQTPRYLIKTRGQQVTLSCSPISGHRSVSWYQQTPGQGLQFLFEYFSETQRNKGNFPGRFSGRQFSNSRSEMNVSTLELGDSALYLCASSLRGRDQETQYFGPGTRLLVL.

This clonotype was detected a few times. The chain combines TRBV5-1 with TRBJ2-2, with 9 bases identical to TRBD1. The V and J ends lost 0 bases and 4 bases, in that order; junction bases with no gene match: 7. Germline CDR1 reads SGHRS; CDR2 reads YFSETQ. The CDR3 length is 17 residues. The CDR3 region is CASSLAETGGFTGELFF. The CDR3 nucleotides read TGCGCCAGCAGCTTGGCCGAGACAGGGGGTTTCACCGGGGAGCTGTTTTTT.

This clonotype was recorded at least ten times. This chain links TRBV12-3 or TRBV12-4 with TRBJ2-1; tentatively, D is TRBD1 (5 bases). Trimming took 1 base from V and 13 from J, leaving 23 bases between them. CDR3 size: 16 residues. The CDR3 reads CASSLDVPLWGGRQFF. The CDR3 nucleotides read TGTGCCAGCAGTTTAGATGTGCCCTTGTGGGGCGGACGCCAGTTCTTC.

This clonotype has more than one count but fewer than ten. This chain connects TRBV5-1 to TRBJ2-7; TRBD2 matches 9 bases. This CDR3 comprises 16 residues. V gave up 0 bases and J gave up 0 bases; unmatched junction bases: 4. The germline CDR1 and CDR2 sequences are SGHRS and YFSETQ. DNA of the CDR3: TGCGCCAGCAGCTTGGCCCAGACTAGCGGCTCCTACGAGCAGTACTTC. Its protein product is CASSLAQTSGSYEQYF.

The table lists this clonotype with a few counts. The CDR3 coding sequence is TGTGCCAGCAGCGTAGCGCAGGGGGCATCGAGGAACGAGCAGTACTTC. This gives the protein CASSVAQGASRNEQYF. This rearrangement joins TRBV9 to TRBJ2-7, with TRBD1 identical over 8 bases. The CDR3 has 16 residues. Germline V gives CDR1 SGDLS, CDR2 YYNGEE. The ends lost 0 bases at V and 5 bases at J; junction bases unmatched: 10.

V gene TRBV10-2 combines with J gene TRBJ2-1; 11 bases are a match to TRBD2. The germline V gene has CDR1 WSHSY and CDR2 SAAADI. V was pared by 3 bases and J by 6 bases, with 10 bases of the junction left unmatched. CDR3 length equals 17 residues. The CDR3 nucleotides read TGCGCCAGCAGTGACCATAAGGGACTAGCGGAGATCAATGAGCAGTTCTTC. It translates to CASSDHKGLAEINEQFF.

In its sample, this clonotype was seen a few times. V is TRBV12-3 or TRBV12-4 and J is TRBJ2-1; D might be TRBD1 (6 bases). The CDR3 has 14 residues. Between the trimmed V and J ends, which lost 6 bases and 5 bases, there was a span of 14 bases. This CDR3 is CASSPEGDHNEQFF. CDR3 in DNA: TGTGCCAGCAGCCCCGAGGGGGACCACAATGAGCAGTTCTTC.

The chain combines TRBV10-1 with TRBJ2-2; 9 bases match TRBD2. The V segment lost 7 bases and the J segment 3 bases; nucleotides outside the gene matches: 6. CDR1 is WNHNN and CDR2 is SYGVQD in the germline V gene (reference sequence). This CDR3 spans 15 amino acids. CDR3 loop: CASNAGGPYTGELFF. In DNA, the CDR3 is TGCGCCAGCAACGCGGGGGGGCCGTACACCGGGGAGCTGTTTTTT.

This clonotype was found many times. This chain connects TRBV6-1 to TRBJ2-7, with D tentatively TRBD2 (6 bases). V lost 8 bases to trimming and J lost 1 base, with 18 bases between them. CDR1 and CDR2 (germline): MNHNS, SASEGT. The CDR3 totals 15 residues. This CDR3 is CASGPPAGTSYEQYF. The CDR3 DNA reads TGTGCCAGCGGCCCCCCCGCGGGAACGTCCTACGAGCAGTACTTC.

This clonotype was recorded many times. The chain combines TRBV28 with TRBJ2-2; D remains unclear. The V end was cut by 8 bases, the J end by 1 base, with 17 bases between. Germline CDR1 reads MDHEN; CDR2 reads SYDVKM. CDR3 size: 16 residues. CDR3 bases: TGTGCCAGCGCAACTAAAGGATCGCGGAACACCGGGGAGCTGTTTTTT. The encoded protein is CASATKGSRNTGELFF. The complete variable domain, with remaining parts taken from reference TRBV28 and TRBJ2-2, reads DVKVTQSSRYLVKRTGEKVFLECVQDMDHENMFWYRQDPGLGLRLIYFSYDVKMKEKGDIPEGYSVSREKKERFSLILESASTNQTSMYLCASATKGSRNTGELFFGEGSRLTVL.